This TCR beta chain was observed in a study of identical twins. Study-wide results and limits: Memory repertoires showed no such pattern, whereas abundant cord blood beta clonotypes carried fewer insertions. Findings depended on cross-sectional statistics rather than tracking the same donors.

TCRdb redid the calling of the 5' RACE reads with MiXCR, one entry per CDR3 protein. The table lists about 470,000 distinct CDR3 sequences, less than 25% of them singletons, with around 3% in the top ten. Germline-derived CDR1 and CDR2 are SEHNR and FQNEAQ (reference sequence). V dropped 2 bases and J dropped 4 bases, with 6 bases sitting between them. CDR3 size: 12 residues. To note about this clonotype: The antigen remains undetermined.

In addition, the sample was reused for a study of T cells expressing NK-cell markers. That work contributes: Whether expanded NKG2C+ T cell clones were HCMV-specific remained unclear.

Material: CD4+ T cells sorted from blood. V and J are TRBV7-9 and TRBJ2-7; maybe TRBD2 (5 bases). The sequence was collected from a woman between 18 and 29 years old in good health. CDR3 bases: TGTGCCAGCAGCTTACGGGAATACGAGCAGTACTTC. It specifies CASSLREYEQYF.